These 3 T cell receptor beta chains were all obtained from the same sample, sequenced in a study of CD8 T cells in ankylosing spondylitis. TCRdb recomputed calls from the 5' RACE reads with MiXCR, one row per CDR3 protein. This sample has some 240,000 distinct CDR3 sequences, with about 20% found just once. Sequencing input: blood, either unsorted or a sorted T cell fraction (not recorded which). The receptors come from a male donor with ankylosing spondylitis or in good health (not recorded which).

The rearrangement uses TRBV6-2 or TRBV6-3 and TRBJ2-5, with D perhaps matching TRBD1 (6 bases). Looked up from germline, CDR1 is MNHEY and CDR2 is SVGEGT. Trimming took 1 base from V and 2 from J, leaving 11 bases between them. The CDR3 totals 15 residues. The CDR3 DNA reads TGTGCCAGCAGTTACTGGGGACACCCTCAAGAGACCCAGTACTTC. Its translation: CASSYWGHPQETQYF.

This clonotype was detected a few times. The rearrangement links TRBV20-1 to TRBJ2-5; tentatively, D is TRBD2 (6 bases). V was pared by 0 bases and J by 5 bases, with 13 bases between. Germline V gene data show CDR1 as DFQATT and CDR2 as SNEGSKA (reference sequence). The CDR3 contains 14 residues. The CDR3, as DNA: TGCAGTGCTAGAGAAGGGAGGCCAGAGGAGACCCAGTACTTC. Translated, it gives CSAREGRPEETQYF.

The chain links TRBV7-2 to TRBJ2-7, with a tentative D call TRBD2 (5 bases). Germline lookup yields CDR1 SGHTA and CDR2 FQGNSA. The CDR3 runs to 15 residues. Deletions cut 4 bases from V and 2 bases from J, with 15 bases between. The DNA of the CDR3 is TGTGCCAGCAGCTCTGGGCCCGGGATCGCCTACGAGCAGTACTTC. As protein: CASSSGPGIAYEQYF.